This T cell receptor beta chain came from a study of shared clonotypes between healthy human individuals. Overall study context: Three CD4 naive, three CD4 memory, two CD8 naive and one CD8 memory plate were used per donor.

Assay execution proceeded at the deep level. This table comes from immunoSEQ multiplex PCR, and its TCRdb copy is limited to in-frame clones, with some not included. The sample lists millions of clones, about 95% occurring once. Study-level findings and limits: Few donors limited the genetic and exposure-history diversity represented.

To note about this clone: Its antigen remains unidentified.

This TCR was recovered from a man in his late teens or twenties in good health. Specimen: naive CD4+ T cells sorted from blood. Sample subset: CD45RA+ positively selected.

The CDR3 DNA sequence: TGCGCCAGCAGTGAAACTAGCGGGAGGCTCAATGAGCAGTTCTTC. Protein: CASSETSGRLNEQFF. The rearrangement joins TRBV10-2 to TRBJ2-1; 12 bases match TRBD2. Losses at the gene ends were 3 bases for V and 6 bases for J; bases not matched to a gene: 3. The CDR3 consists of 15 residues. Per germline, CDR1 WSHSY and CDR2 SAAADI.